The 13 T cell receptor beta chains in this list originate from one sample, sequenced in a study of blood T cell repertoires in COVID-19. Measured with immunoSEQ multiplex PCR; TCRdb has only the in-frame clones, and not every one. The sample consists of some 200,000 clones, around 86% of them appearing once. Sequencing used PBMCs or T cells enriched from blood (not recorded which). The receptor set was obtained from a young man in a cohort exposed to, infected with or recovered from COVID-19 (not recorded which).

This chain links TRBV19 with TRBJ1-5; TRBD1 matches at 7 bases. V was clipped by 5 bases and J by 4 bases; unmatched bases: 5. The CDR3 has 14 amino acids. The germline gives CDR1 LNHDA, CDR2 SQIVND (reference sequence). The CDR3 DNA reads as TGTGCCAGTAGTGCCGGACAGGCTAATCAGCCCCAGCATTTT. It specifies CASSAGQANQPQHF.

There are a few counts of this clone. The chain links TRBV19 to TRBJ2-2, with a weak D call TRBD2 (5 bases). The CDR3 is 13 amino acids. V lost 3 bases and J lost 9, with 11 bases in between. Germline assignment: CDR1 LNHDA and CDR2 SQIVND (reference sequence). The DNA for the CDR3 is TGTGCCAGTAGTATTTTTGCCGGGAGGGAGCTGTTTTTT. It yields the protein CASSIFAGRELFF.

The rearrangement links TRBV5-1 to TRBJ2-7, with a possible D match to TRBD1 (6 bases). This CDR3 is 16 amino acids long. The germline V gene encodes CDR1 SGHRS and CDR2 YFSETQ. V lost 2 bases, J lost 0 bases, and 15 bases lay in between. The CDR3 region has the DNA TGCGCCAGCAGCTTCCTAACTTTGGACAGCTCCTACGAGCAGTACTTC. The encoded protein is CASSFLTLDSSYEQYF.

CDR3 sequence reads: CASSPTTFSTGEEVYEQYF. The CDR3 DNA sequence: TGCGCCAGCAGCCCAACTACCTTTTCGACAGGGGAGGAGGTCTACGAGCAGTACTTC. The V call is TRBV4-3, the J call TRBJ2-7, with 8 bases that match TRBD1. Germline V gene data show CDR1 as LGHNA and CDR2 as YSLEER. CDR3 length: 19 amino acids. V was pared by 4 bases and J by 3 bases, with 20 bases of the junction left unmatched.

This sequence joins TRBV27 and TRBJ1-4, with a possible D match to TRBD1 (6 bases). V gave up 5 bases and J gave up 5 bases, with 27 bases separating them. Per germline, CDR1 MNHEY and CDR2 SMNVEV (reference sequence). The CDR3 totals 19 residues. CDR3 sequence: CASSLRYTRRQERNEKLFF. The CDR3 DNA reads as TGTGCCAGCAGTCTCCGATACACCCGGAGACAGGAAAGGAATGAAAAACTGTTTTTT.

The V and J genes are TRBV19 and TRBJ2-5; the D gene is possibly TRBD1 (6 bases). V was clipped by 5 bases and J by 5 bases, with 15 bases between them. The length of the CDR3 is 14 residues. Per germline, CDR1 LNHDA and CDR2 SQIVND (reference sequence). This chain's CDR3 is CASSSRTASETQYF. CDR3 sequence (DNA): TGTGCCAGTAGTTCGAGGACAGCGAGTGAGACCCAGTACTTC.

J is TRBJ1-5 and V is TRBV6-2 or TRBV6-3; perhaps TRBD1 as D (5 bases). Germline lookup yields CDR1 MNHEY and CDR2 SVGEGT. The CDR3 has 14 amino acids. The ends were cut back, 5 bases at V and 0 bases at J, with 8 bases in the middle. This CDR3 is CASSRQSSNQPQHF. DNA for the CDR3: TGTGCCAGCAGTCGACAGAGTAGCAATCAGCCCCAGCATTTT.

The J gene is TRBJ2-5, the V gene TRBV13; no firm D call. The CDR3 spans 14 residues. Trimming removed 0 bases from V and 1 base from J, with 6 bases in between. Germline CDR1 reads PRHDT; CDR2 reads FYEKMQ (reference sequence). This CDR3 is CASSLGQAQETQYF. In DNA, the CDR3 is TGTGCCAGCAGCTTAGGGCAGGCCCAAGAGACCCAGTACTTC.

V gene TRBV11-2 combines with J gene TRBJ1-1; weak D call: TRBD1 (5 bases). This CDR3 is 14 amino acids long. Trimming took 5 bases from V and 7 from J, leaving 17 bases between them. Germline CDR1 SGHAT, CDR2 FQNNGV. CDR3 in amino acids: CASSPRTYPGEAFF. CDR3 nucleotides: TGTGCCAGCAGCCCCCGGACATACCCTGGTGAAGCTTTCTTT.

The genes are TRBV5-1 and TRBJ1-1, with TRBD1 matching over 7 bases. CDR1 SGHRS and CDR2 YFSETQ come from the germline V gene. V was clipped by 3 bases and J by 0 bases; unmatched bases: 2. This CDR3 region has 14 residues. CDR3: CASSWDSLNTEAFF. CDR3 DNA: TGCGCCAGCAGCTGGGACAGCTTGAACACTGAAGCTTTCTTT. Full variable domain (rest looked up from reference TRBV5-1 and TRBJ1-1): KAGVTQTPRYLIKTRGQQVTLSCSPISGHRSVSWYQQTPGQGLQFLFEYFSETQRNKGNFPGRFSGRQFSNSRSEMNVSTLELGDSALYLCASSWDSLNTEAFFGQGTRLTVV.

The rearrangement links TRBV3-1 (or the pseudogene TRBV3-2) to TRBJ1-5, with D unresolved. The V end lost 3 bases, the J end lost 0 bases, and 6 bases lay between the germline ends. Germline values: CDR1 LGHDT, CDR2 YNNKEL (reference sequence). CDR3 length equals 14 residues. The CDR3 DNA reads as TGTGCCAGCAGCCAGAGGGATAGCAATCAGCCCCAGCATTTT. Translation gives CASSQRDSNQPQHF.

This chain connects TRBV25-1 to TRBJ1-2; 7 bases map to TRBD1. The CDR3 is 13 residues long. The germline CDR1 and CDR2 sequences are MGHDK and SYGVNS. With V trimmed by 7 bases and J by 4 bases, 6 bases remained unmatched. CDR3 coding DNA: TGTGCCAGCAAAGGGACAGCCGGCTATGGCTACACCTTC. Protein: CASKGTAGYGYTF.

With respect to this clone: Other DNA sequences in this sample translate to the same CDR3. The chain uses TRBV5-1 and TRBJ2-7; weak D call: TRBD2 (5 bases). This CDR3 contains 14 residues. Looked up from germline, CDR1 is SGHRS and CDR2 is YFSETQ. The V gene lost 2 bases and the J gene lost 0 bases, with 9 bases spanning the gap. CDR3 sequence: CASSFRGSSYEQYF. As DNA, the CDR3 is TGCGCCAGCAGCTTTCGGGGAAGCTCCTACGAGCAGTACTTC.